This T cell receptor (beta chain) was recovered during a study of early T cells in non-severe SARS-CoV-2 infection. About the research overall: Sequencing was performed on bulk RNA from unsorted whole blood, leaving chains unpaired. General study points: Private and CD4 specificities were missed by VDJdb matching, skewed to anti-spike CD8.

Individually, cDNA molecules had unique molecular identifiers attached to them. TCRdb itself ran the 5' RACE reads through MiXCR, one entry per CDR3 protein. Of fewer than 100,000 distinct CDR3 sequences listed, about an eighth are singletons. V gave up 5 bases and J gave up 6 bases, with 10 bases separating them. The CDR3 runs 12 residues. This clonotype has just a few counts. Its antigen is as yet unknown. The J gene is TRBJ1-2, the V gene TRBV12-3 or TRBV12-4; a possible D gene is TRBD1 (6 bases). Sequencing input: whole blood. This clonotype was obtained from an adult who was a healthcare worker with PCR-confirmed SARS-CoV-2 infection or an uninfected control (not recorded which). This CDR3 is CASSHAGDGYTF. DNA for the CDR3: TGTGCCAGCAGTCACGCAGGGGATGGCTACACCTTC.